A selection of T cell receptor beta chains follows, all from one sample in a study of blood T cell repertoires in COVID-19. Repertoires were generated with immunoSEQ multiplex PCR, while TCRdb's copy carries only in-frame clones and drops some. Of nearly 350,000 clones listed, around 90% are singletons. Specimen: peripheral blood. The receptors here all came from a young woman who had recovered from COVID-19. Each CDR3 is given with its conserved first and last residue. Fields, in order: J gene, clone size, V gene, D gene, CDR3 protein, CDR3 DNA. The D gene is left open where the match is weak. Clone size is stated in some rows and not others, as once, few, many or a class when expanded.

TRBJ1-6 | NA | TRBV19 | NA | CASSSTPRVSSPLHF | TGTGCCAGTAGTTCCACCCCCAGGGTTTCTTCACCCCTCCACTTT
TRBJ2-1 | NA | TRBV5-1 | NA | CASSSLASVRGNEQFF | TGCGCCAGCAGCTCCCTCGCTAGCGTAAGGGGCAATGAGCAGTTCTTC
TRBJ1-1 | once | TRBV25-1 | TRBD1 | CASSALQGYTEAFF | TGTGCCAGCAGTGCGTTACAGGGGTACACTGAAGCTTTCTTT
TRBJ1-4 | once | TRBV7-9 | NA | CASSPQGNEKLFF | TGTGCCAGCAGCCCTCAGGGTAATGAAAAACTGTTTTTT
TRBJ1-2 | once | TRBV30 | TRBD1 | CAWSGTDYGYTF | TGTGCCTGGAGCGGGACAGACTATGGCTACACCTTC
TRBJ1-5 | NA | TRBV7-9 | NA | CASSLGTSQPQHF | TGTGCCAGCAGCTTAGGAACTAGCCAGCCCCAGCATTTT
TRBJ2-5 | NA | TRBV7-9 | NA | CASSGDGKTQYF | TGTGCCAGCAGCGGTGACGGGAAGACCCAGTACTTC
TRBJ1-1 | NA | TRBV2 | NA | CASSEAGLEHEAFF | TGTGCCAGCAGTGAAGCGGGGCTGGAGCATGAAGCTTTCTTT
TRBJ2-2 | NA | TRBV7-2 | TRBD2 | CASSPALSGRASGELFF | TGTGCCAGCAGCCCCGCTCTCAGCGGGAGGGCCTCCGGGGAGCTGTTTTTT
TRBJ1-2 | NA | TRBV30 | TRBD1 | CAWNPTGGYGYTF | TGTGCCTGGAACCCAACAGGGGGCTATGGCTACACCTTC
TRBJ2-1 | NA | TRBV6-6 | TRBD2 | CASSPSGSYNEQFF | TGTGCCAGCAGTCCTAGCGGCTCCTACAATGAGCAGTTCTTC
TRBJ2-5 | NA | TRBV5-1 | TRBD1 | CASSLQLTGRETQYF | TGCGCCAGCAGCCTGCAACTGACAGGGCGGGAGACCCAGTACTTC
TRBJ2-2 | NA | TRBV7-9 | NA | CASSLGDRPGELFF | TGTGCCAGCAGCTTAGGAGACAGGCCCGGGGAGCTGTTTTTT
TRBJ2-5 | NA | TRBV20-1 | NA | CSASYETQYF | TGCAGTGCTAGCTATGAGACCCAGTACTTC
TRBJ2-3 | NA | TRBV6-2/TRBV6-3 | TRBD1 | CASSPRTGESLHLRVAQYF | TGTGCCAGCAGCCCCCGGACAGGAGAGTCCCTTCATCTCCGGGTTGCGCAGTATTTT
TRBJ2-3 | NA | TRBV21-1 | NA | CASSRRRTGGAWTDTQYF | TGTGCCAGCAGCAGGCGTAGAACAGGGGGCGCCTGGACAGATACGCAGTATTTT
TRBJ2-1 | few | TRBV4-1 | NA | CASSQAGRGFTEQFF | TGCGCCAGCAGCCAGGCCGGGAGAGGTTTTACTGAGCAGTTCTTC
TRBJ2-5 | NA | TRBV5-1 | NA | CASSIVSEETQYF | TGCGCCAGCAGCATAGTCAGCGAGGAGACCCAGTACTTC
TRBJ2-3 | NA | TRBV9 | TRBD2 | CASSPGLVSTDTQYF | TGTGCCAGCAGCCCCGGACTAGTGAGCACAGATACGCAGTATTTT
TRBJ2-3 | NA | TRBV29-1 | NA | CSVEDLGEGTDTQYF | TGCAGCGTTGAAGATCTCGGGGAGGGCACAGATACGCAGTATTTT
TRBJ2-1 | NA | TRBV29-1 | TRBD2 | CSVDSGSQSEQFF | TGCAGCGTTGACAGCGGGAGCCAGAGTGAGCAGTTCTTC
TRBJ2-3 | NA | TRBV9 | NA | CASSRRDLGGRTDTQYF | TGTGCCAGCAGTAGGCGGGATCTAGGGGGCCGCACAGATACGCAGTATTTT
TRBJ1-2 | NA | TRBV24-1 | TRBD1 | CATSDFDRGNGYTF | TGTGCCACCAGTGACTTTGACAGGGGGAATGGCTACACCTTC
TRBJ2-3 | NA | TRBV7-9 | TRBD2 | CASSRLATDTQYF | TGTGCCAGCAGCAGACTAGCGACAGATACGCAGTATTTT
TRBJ1-2 | NA | TRBV10-1 | NA | CASSKNRVNYGYTF | TGCGCCAGCAGTAAGAACAGGGTTAACTATGGCTACACCTTC
TRBJ2-3 | NA | TRBV7-8 | NA | CASSLLAKASTDTQYF | TGTGCCAGCAGCTTACTAGCGAAGGCTAGCACAGATACGCAGTATTTT
TRBJ2-1 | NA | TRBV27 | NA | CATFPGGDYNEQFF | TGTGCCACCTTTCCGGGTGGCGACTACAATGAGCAGTTCTTC
TRBJ1-1 | NA | TRBV14 | NA | CASSQSDSTEAFF | TGTGCCAGCAGCCAGTCCGACAGCACTGAAGCTTTCTTT
TRBJ1-3 | NA | TRBV4-1 | TRBD1 | CASSQEGQTVGNTIYF | TGCGCCAGCAGCCAAGAGGGACAGACAGTTGGAAACACCATATATTTT
TRBJ2-3 | once | TRBV7-2 | NA | CASSAVAVGTDTQYF | TGTGCCAGCAGCGCTGTCGCGGTTGGGACAGATACGCAGTATTTT
TRBJ2-1 | NA | TRBV6-6 | NA | CASSYIAGYNEQFF | TGTGCCAGCAGTTACATCGCAGGGTACAATGAGCAGTTCTTC
TRBJ2-3 | NA | TRBV7-2 | TRBD2 | CASSFALAGVTSSTDTQYF | TGTGCCAGCAGCTTCGCACTAGCGGGAGTCACCTCTAGCACAGATACGCAGTATTTT
TRBJ1-2 | NA | TRBV6-5 | NA | CASSSLGGSNYGYTF | TGTGCCAGCAGTTCCCTAGGCGGATCTAACTATGGCTACACCTTC
TRBJ2-5 | NA | TRBV11-2 | TRBD2 | CASSLLTSGQETQYF | TGTGCCAGCAGCCTACTAACTAGCGGCCAAGAGACCCAGTACTTC
TRBJ1-2 | NA | TRBV15 | NA | CATSRGGGIYGYTF | TGTGCCACCAGCAGAGGGGGGGGGATCTATGGCTACACCTTC
TRBJ2-5 | NA | TRBV3-1/TRBV3-2 | NA | CASSQDSFPQETQYF | TGTGCCAGCAGCCAAGATTCATTCCCCCAAGAGACCCAGTACTTC
TRBJ1-2 | NA | TRBV7-2 | TRBD1 | CASSPAGPGGGGYTF | TGTGCCAGCAGTCCAGCGGGTCCAGGGGGCGGAGGCTACACCTTC
TRBJ1-5 | NA | TRBV6-2/TRBV6-3 | TRBD1 | CASSPAPGQVRPQHF | TGTGCCAGCAGCCCTGCTCCGGGACAGGTTCGCCCCCAGCATTTT
TRBJ2-1 | NA | TRBV7-2 | TRBD1 | CASRLSGTEYNEQFF | TGTGCCAGCAGACTGTCCGGGACAGAATACAATGAGCAGTTCTTC
TRBJ1-4 | NA | TRBV6-5 | NA | CASIDGLRGEKLFF | TGTGCCAGCATAGATGGTCTTAGGGGAGAAAAACTGTTTTTT
TRBJ1-5 | NA | TRBV3-1/TRBV3-2 | NA | CASSLTGDQPQHF | TGTGCCAGCAGCCTCACCGGGGATCAGCCCCAGCATTTT
TRBJ2-1 | NA | TRBV11-2 | TRBD2 | CASSFSSGRGYNEQFF | TGTGCCAGCAGCTTCTCGAGCGGGAGAGGCTACAATGAGCAGTTCTTC
TRBJ2-1 | NA | TRBV10-3 | TRBD1 | CAISEGPGDRAGVNEQFF | TGTGCCATCAGTGAGGGCCCCGGGGACAGGGCGGGTGTCAATGAGCAGTTCTTC
TRBJ2-1 | NA | TRBV5-1 | TRBD2 | CASSLFPASGFRNEQFF | TGCGCCAGCAGCTTGTTTCCGGCTAGCGGCTTCCGCAATGAGCAGTTCTTC
TRBJ2-2 | NA | TRBV19 | NA | CASSRGGYTGELFF | TGTGCCAGTAGTAGGGGCGGTTACACCGGGGAGCTGTTTTTT
TRBJ2-5 | NA | TRBV23-1 | NA | CASSQSGLVTQYF | TGCGCCAGCAGTCAATCGGGACTCGTAACCCAGTACTTC
TRBJ2-3 | NA | TRBV9 | TRBD1 | CASSARQGPRGTDTQYF | TGTGCCAGCAGCGCTCGACAGGGCCCACGGGGCACAGATACGCAGTATTTT